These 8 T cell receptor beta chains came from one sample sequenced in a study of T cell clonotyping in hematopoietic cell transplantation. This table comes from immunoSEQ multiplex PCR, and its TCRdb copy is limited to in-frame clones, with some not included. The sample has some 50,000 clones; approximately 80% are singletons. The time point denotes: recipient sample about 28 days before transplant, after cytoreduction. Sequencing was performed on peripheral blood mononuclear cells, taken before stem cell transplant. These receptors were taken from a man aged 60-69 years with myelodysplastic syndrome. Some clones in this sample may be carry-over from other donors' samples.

CDR3 coding DNA: TGTGCCAGCAGCCAACTAGCGGGGGGCAAAGAGACCCAGTACTTC. It encodes CASSQLAGGKETQYF. The chain carries TRBV7-9 and TRBJ2-5, with 12 bases lining up with TRBD2. The length of the CDR3 is 15 residues. V lost 5 bases and J lost 3; bases outside the gene matches: 4. Germline-derived CDR1 and CDR2 are SEHNR and FQNEAQ (reference sequence).

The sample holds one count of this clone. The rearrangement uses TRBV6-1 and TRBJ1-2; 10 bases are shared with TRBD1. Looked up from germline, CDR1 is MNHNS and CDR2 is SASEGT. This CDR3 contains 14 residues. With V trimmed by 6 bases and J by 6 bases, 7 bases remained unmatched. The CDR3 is CASSARQGADGYTF. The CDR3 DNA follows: TGTGCCAGCAGCGCGAGACAGGGGGCGGATGGCTACACCTTC.

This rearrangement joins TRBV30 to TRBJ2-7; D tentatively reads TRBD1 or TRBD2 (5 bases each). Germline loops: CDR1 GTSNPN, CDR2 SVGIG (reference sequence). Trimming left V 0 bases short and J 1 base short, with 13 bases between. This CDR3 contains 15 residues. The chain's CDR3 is CAWSVLRDGSYEQYF. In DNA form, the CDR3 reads TGTGCCTGGAGTGTACTCAGGGACGGGTCCTACGAGCAGTACTTC.

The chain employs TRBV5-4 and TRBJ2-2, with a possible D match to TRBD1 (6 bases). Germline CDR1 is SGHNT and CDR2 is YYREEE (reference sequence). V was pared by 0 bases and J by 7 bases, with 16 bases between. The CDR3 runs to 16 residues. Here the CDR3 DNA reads TGTGCCAGCAGCTTGGCAGGGGCCATTAGGGGCGGGGAGCTGTTTTTT. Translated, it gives CASSLAGAIRGGELFF.

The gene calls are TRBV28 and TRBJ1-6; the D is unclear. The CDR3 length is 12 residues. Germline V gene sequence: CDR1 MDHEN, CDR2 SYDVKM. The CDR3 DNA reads TGTGCTGGGAGCTCCTATAATTCACCCCTCCACTTT. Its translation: CAGSSYNSPLHF. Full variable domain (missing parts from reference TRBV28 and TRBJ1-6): DVKVTQSSRYLVKRTGEKVFLECVQDMDHENMFWYRQDPGLGLRLIYFSYDVKMKEKGDIPEGYSVSREKKERFSLILESASTNQTSMYLCAGSSYNSPLHFGNGTRLTVT.

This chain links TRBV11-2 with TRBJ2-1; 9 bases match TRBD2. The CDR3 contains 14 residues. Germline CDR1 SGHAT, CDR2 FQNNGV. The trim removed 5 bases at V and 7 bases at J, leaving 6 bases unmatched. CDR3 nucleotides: TGTGCCAGCAGCCTTAGCGGGGGAGAGAATGAGCAGTTCTTC. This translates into CASSLSGGENEQFF.

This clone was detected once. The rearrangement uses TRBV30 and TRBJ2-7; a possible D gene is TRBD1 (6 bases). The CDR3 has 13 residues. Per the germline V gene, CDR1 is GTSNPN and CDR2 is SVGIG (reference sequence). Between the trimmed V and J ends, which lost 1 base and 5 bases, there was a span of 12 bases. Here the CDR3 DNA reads TGTGCCTGGAGTGCCACAGGGTCCCACGAGCAGTACTTC. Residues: CAWSATGSHEQYF.

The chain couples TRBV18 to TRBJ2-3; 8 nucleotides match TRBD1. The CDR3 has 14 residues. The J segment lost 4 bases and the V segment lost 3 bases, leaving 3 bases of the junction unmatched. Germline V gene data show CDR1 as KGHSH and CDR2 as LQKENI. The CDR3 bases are TGTGCCAGCTCACCGCAGGGGGCTGCAGATACGCAGTATTTT. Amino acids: CASSPQGAADTQYF.